The source of this TCR beta chain is a study of beta chain features in type 1 diabetes. Sorting that relied on CD45RO/CCR7/CD25/CD127/CD95/CD27 yielded CD4+ naive, central memory, regulatory and stem cell-like memory cells. CDR3 length equals 15 residues. Trimming took off 2 bases at V and 0 bases at J, with 10 bases between the two ends. The germline V gene has CDR1 MDHEN and CDR2 SYDVKM. Every isolated RNA sample was fully reverse transcribed, so sequencing captured expressed TCRB transcripts. TCRdb's copy holds only in-frame clones and misses some; the assay was immunoSEQ multiplex PCR. The sample has about 340,000 clones, around 7.6% seen once.

Sequencing used central memory CD4+ T cells from blood. The genes are TRBV28 and TRBJ1-1; D may be TRBD1 (5 bases). The source of this sequence is a woman between 18 and 29 years old in good health. The CDR3 protein is CASSLRAGMNTEAFF. The CDR3 DNA follows: TGTGCCAGCAGTTTACGGGCAGGGATGAACACTGAAGCTTTCTTT.